A selection of T cell receptor beta chains follows, all from one sample in a study of tumor T cells in aggressive B-cell lymphoma. The protocol was immunoSEQ multiplex PCR, while the TCRdb copy is restricted to in-frame clones and leaves out a portion. Among about 5,100 clones listed, just under 95% were seen once. Sequencing was performed on tumor tissue. The receptors stem from an adult with diffuse large B cell lymphoma. Both conserved end residues are part of each CDR3. The D gene is left open where the match is weak. For some rows the clone size is stated as once, few or many, or as a class when expanded; others skip it.

clone size	V gene	D gene	J gene	CDR3 protein	CDR3 DNA
once	TRBV19	.	TRBJ2-1	CASSMAQAGDYNEQFF	TGTGCTAGTAGTATGGCTCAGGCAGGGGATTACAATGAGCAGTTCTTC
.	TRBV28	TRBD2	TRBJ2-7	CASTSGGPTYEQYF	TGTGCCAGCACCTCGGGGGGGCCAACCTACGAGCAGTACTTC
.	TRBV4-3	TRBD1	TRBJ1-4	CASSQAGTGGSANEKLFF	TGCGCCAGCAGCCAAGCTGGGACAGGAGGTTCGGCTAATGAAAAACTGTTTTTT
.	TRBV30	.	TRBJ2-1	CAWSTGMGGNEQFF	TGTGCCTGGAGTACGGGTATGGGTGGAAATGAGCAGTTCTTC
.	TRBV7-9	TRBD1	TRBJ2-7	CASSFMTTGGYSYEQYF	TGTGCCAGCAGCTTTATGACGACAGGGGGCTACTCCTACGAGCAGTACTTC
.	TRBV9	TRBD2	TRBJ2-5	CASSRGGLQETQYF	TGTGCCAGCAGCCGGGGGGGACTCCAAGAGACCCAGTACTTC
.	TRBV28	.	TRBJ2-4	CASSLQGYIQYF	TGTGCCAGCAGTTTACAGGGATACATTCAGTACTTC
.	TRBV4-1	.	TRBJ2-1	CASSHVLRQRAYNEQFF	TGCGCCAGCAGCCACGTCCTTCGCCAGCGGGCCTACAATGAGCAGTTCTTC
.	TRBV19	.	TRBJ1-2	CASSISAGGNYGYTF	TGTGCCAGTAGTATTTCAGCGGGGGGCAACTATGGCTACACCTTC
.	TRBV4-2	.	TRBJ1-2	CASSQGQGLTNYGYTF	TGTGCCAGCAGCCAAGGGCAGGGGCTAACTAACTATGGCTACACCTTC
.	TRBV4-3	.	TRBJ2-1	CASSQALALTINEQFF	TGCGCCAGCAGCCAAGCCCTAGCATTAACGATCAATGAGCAGTTCTTC
.	TRBV14	.	TRBJ2-2	CASSHLWTGELFF	TGTGCCAGCAGCCACCTATGGACCGGGGAGCTGTTTTTT
.	TRBV5-1	TRBD2	TRBJ2-3	CASSLAIRVAGGSTDTQYF	TGCGCCAGCAGCTTGGCAATCCGGGTAGCGGGGGGTAGCACAGATACGCAGTATTTT